This T cell receptor (beta chain) was retrieved from a study of blood T cell repertoires in COVID-19. Germline V gene lookup returns CDR1 SEHNR and CDR2 FQNEAQ (reference sequence). The CDR3 contains 15 residues. The trim removed 5 bases at V and 1 base at J, leaving 4 bases unmatched. Per the study methods: Amplification of reference gene primers provided the estimated nucleated cell counts. The assay was immunoSEQ multiplex PCR, and TCRdb's table has in-frame clones only and misses some. The V and J calls and clone size are taken from that table; D and trimming were inferred from the DNA. Of a few hundred thousand clones listed, 70% to 90% are singletons. Participants had their cohort set by participant-reported clinical history. Participants in the exposed group had met a COVID-19 case in the 2 weeks before joining the study.

This chain connects TRBV7-9 to TRBJ2-3; 9 bases are shared with TRBD1. Sequencing was carried out using PBMCs or T cells enriched from blood (not recorded which). The clonotype comes from a woman younger than 45 who had been exposed to COVID-19. CDR3 bases: TGTGCCAGCAGCCGACAGGGGGGGGGCACAGATACGCAGTATTTT. Its protein product is CASSRQGGGTDTQYF.